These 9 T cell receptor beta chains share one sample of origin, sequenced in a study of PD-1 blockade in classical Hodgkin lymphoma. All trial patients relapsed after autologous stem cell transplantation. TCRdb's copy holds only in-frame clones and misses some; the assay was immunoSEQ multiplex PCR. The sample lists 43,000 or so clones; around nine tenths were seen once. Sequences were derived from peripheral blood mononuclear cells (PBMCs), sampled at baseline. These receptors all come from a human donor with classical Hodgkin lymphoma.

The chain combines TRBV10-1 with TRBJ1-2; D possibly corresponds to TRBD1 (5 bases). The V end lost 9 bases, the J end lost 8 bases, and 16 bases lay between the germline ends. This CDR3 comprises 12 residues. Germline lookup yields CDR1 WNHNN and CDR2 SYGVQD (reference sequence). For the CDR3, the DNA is TGCGCCAGAGGATTCCCTAAGGGGGGCTACACCTTC. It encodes CARGFPKGGYTF.

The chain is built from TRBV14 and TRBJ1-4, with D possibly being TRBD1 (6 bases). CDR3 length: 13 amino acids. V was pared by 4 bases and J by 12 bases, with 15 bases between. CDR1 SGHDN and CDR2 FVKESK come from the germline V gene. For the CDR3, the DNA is TGTGCCAGCAGCCCGACAGGTTATGCGGAACTGTTTTTT. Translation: CASSPTGYAELFF.

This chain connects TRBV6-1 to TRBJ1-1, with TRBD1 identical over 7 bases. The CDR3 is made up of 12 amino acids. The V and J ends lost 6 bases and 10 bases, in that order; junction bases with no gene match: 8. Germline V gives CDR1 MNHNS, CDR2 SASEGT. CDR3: CASRENNRGAFF. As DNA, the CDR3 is TGTGCCAGCAGGGAAAATAACAGGGGAGCTTTCTTT.

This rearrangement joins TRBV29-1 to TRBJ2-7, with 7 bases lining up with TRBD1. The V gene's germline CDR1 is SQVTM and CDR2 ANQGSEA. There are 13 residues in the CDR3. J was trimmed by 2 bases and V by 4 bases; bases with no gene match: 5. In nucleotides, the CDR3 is TGCAGCGTTGTGGCAGGGGGAGCCTACGAGCAGTACTTC. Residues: CSVVAGGAYEQYF.

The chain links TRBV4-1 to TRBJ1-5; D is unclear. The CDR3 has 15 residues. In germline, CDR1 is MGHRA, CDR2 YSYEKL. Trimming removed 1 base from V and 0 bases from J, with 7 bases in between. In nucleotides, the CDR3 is TGCGCCAGCAGCCAAGTGGGTGTTAGCAATCAGCCCCAGCATTTT. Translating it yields CASSQVGVSNQPQHF.

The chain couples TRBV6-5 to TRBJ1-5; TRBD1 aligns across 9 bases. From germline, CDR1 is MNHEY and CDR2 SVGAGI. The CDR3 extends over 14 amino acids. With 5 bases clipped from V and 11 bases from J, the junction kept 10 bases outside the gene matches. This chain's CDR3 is CASSRSQGARAQHF. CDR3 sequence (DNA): TGTGCCAGCAGTCGATCACAGGGGGCTAGAGCCCAGCATTTT.

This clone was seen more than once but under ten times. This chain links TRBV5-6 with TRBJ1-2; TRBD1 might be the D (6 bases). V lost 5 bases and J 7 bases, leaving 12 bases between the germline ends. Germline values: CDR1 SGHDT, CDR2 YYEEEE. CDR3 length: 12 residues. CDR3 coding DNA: TGTGCCAGCAGATCTACAGGGATTGGCTACACCTTC. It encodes CASRSTGIGYTF.

The CDR3 DNA follows: TGTGCCAGCAGCTTGTCCCAGGGACCCACTGAAGCTTTCTTT. Translated: CASSLSQGPTEAFF. The rearrangement links TRBV5-4 to TRBJ1-1; tentative D call: TRBD1 (5 bases). The CDR3 is made up of 14 amino acids. V lost 1 base and J lost 4, with 11 bases in between. Germline CDR1 reads SGHNT; CDR2 reads YYREEE (reference sequence).

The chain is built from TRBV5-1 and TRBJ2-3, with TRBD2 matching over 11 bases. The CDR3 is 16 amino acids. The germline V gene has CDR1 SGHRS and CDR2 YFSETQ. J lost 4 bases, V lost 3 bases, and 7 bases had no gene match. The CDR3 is CASSWALAGAPDTQYF. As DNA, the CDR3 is TGCGCCAGCAGCTGGGCACTAGCGGGAGCCCCAGATACGCAGTATTTT.